One and the same sample provided the 18 T cell receptor beta chains below, sequenced in a study of T-cell reconstitution after alpha-beta-depleted transplantation in children. It was with unique molecular identifiers that the TCRbeta library was prepared. Each CDR3 protein gets one entry after TCRdb re-called the PCR reads with MiXCR. Of fewer than 550,000 distinct CDR3 sequences in the sample, about 11% are singletons; the top ten hold roughly 5.5%. The sequences come from PBMCs from the stem cell graft donor, collected from the stem cell graft. All receptors derive from a human donor who donated a stem cell graft to a child with acute myeloid leukemia.

V gene TRBV20-1 combines with J gene TRBJ2-1; D is unresolved. Per germline, CDR1 DFQATT and CDR2 SNEGSKA (reference sequence). V was clipped by 0 bases and J by 9 bases, with 9 bases between them. The CDR3 extends over 12 amino acids. The CDR3 reads CSARDQVVEQFF. CDR3 DNA: TGCAGTGCTAGAGATCAGGTGGTTGAGCAGTTCTTC.

This chain connects TRBV20-1 to TRBJ1-4, with TRBD1 as a possible D gene (5 bases). CDR1 and CDR2 (germline): DFQATT, SNEGSKA (reference sequence). The V gene lost 5 bases and the J gene lost 8 bases, with 18 bases spanning the gap. The CDR3 is 14 amino acids. CDR3 DNA: TGCAGTGCTGATGGGGGAGGAGAGGGAGAAAAACTGTTTTTT. Amino acid sequence: CSADGGGEGEKLFF.

This clonotype was seen many times. CDR3 sequence: CASSLRGQGSYNEQFF. The DNA of the CDR3 is TGTGCCAGCAGCTTAAGGGGACAGGGGAGCTACAATGAGCAGTTCTTC. The rearrangement uses TRBV7-9 and TRBJ2-1, with TRBD1 identical over 10 bases. The germline CDR1 and CDR2 sequences are SEHNR and FQNEAQ (reference sequence). J lost 3 bases, V lost 2 bases, and 4 bases had no gene match. This CDR3 comprises 16 residues. The entire variable domain, with the rest obtained from reference TRBV7-9 and TRBJ2-1, is as follows: DTGVSQNPRHKITKRGQNVTFRCDPISEHNRLYWYRQTLGQGPEFLTYFQNEAQLEKSRLLSDRFSAERPKGSFSTLEIQRTEQGDSAMYLCASSLRGQGSYNEQFFGPGTRLTVL.

The gene calls are TRBV4-3 and TRBJ1-2; 8 positions agree with TRBD1. Germline V gives CDR1 LGHNA, CDR2 YSLEER. The ends lost 1 base at V and 5 bases at J; junction bases unmatched: 15. The CDR3 contains 18 residues. The CDR3 DNA sequence: TGCGCCAGCAGCCAAGTGGGTACTCCGGGACAGGAAACATATGGCTACACCTTC. The encoded protein is CASSQVGTPGQETYGYTF.

The chain employs TRBV7-3 and TRBJ2-1; TRBD2 aligns across 9 bases. The germline CDR1 and CDR2 sequences are SGHTA and FQGTGA. V was clipped by 0 bases and J by 8 bases; unmatched bases: 5. The CDR3 covers 15 residues. CDR3 in amino acids: CASSLTSGRLDEQFF. The CDR3 DNA sequence: TGTGCCAGCAGCTTAACGAGCGGGAGGTTAGATGAGCAGTTCTTC.

In its sample, this clonotype was seen many times. This chain joins TRBV4-1 and TRBJ1-2, with D uncertain. From germline, CDR1 is MGHRA and CDR2 YSYEKL. The CDR3 runs 18 residues. The V end was cut by 1 base, the J end by 4 bases, with 22 bases between. The CDR3 loop is CASSQADPWTPGGYGYTF. CDR3 nucleotides: TGCGCCAGCAGCCAAGCGGACCCTTGGACGCCCGGCGGCTATGGCTACACCTTC.

The chain recombines TRBV9 with TRBJ1-2; D unclear. The CDR3 contains 12 residues. Trimming shortened V by 0 bases and J by 4 bases, and 4 bases separated the two germline ends. Germline-derived CDR1 and CDR2 are SGDLS and YYNGEE. The CDR3 nucleotides are TGTGCCAGCAGCGTAGAAGGCTATGGCTACACCTTC. As protein: CASSVEGYGYTF.

The sample holds many counts of this clonotype. This chain links TRBV5-1 with TRBJ1-2; D is unresolved. The CDR3 has 15 residues. V gave up 1 base and J gave up 0 bases, with 10 bases separating them. Per germline, CDR1 SGHRS and CDR2 YFSETQ. The CDR3 DNA follows: TGCGCCAGCAGCTTGAGGGCAGGAGCTAACTATGGCTACACCTTC. Translation: CASSLRAGANYGYTF.

The chain carries TRBV29-1 and TRBJ2-2; D may correspond to TRBD1 or TRBD2 (6 bases each). Deletions cut 4 bases from V and 7 bases from J, with 25 bases between. The CDR3 is 17 residues long. CDR1 SQVTM and CDR2 ANQGSEA come from the germline V gene. The CDR3 nucleotides are TGCAGCGTTGCTCTTGGGCCCGGGGGCGCTAGGGGCGGGGAGCTGTTTTTT. Its translation: CSVALGPGGARGGELFF.

This clonotype has a count of ten or more. This rearrangement joins TRBV25-1 to TRBJ2-1; D is perhaps TRBD1 or TRBD2 (5 bases each). The CDR3 is 19 amino acids. CDR1 MGHDK and CDR2 SYGVNS come from the germline V gene. Trimming shortened V by 5 bases and J by 0 bases, and 23 bases separated the two germline ends. The DNA of the CDR3 is TGTGCCAGCAGTCTACCCGAAGGGGCCAGGGAGAGCTCCTACAATGAGCAGTTCTTC. Protein product: CASSLPEGARESSYNEQFF.

The rearrangement joins TRBV27 to TRBJ2-6, with D unresolved. The germline CDR1 and CDR2 sequences are MNHEY and SMNVEV (reference sequence). This CDR3 spans 15 amino acids. The V gene lost 4 bases and the J gene lost 3 bases, with 10 bases spanning the gap. In nucleotides, the CDR3 is TGTGCCAGCAGTTCCTCCGAGAATGGGGCCAACGTCCTGACTTTC. Encoded protein: CASSSSENGANVLTF.

This clonotype was counted between two and nine times. The chain combines TRBV5-1 with TRBJ2-5; perhaps D is TRBD1 or TRBD2 (5 bases each). The germline V gene encodes CDR1 SGHRS and CDR2 YFSETQ. The CDR3 has 15 residues. Trimming left V 4 bases short and J 1 base short, with 14 bases between. The CDR3 region has the DNA TGCGCCAGCAGCCCTATCCCAGGGAGCCAAGAGACCCAGTACTTC. This codes for CASSPIPGSQETQYF.

In this sample, this clonotype turned up a few times. DNA for the CDR3: TGCAGTGCGGTGAGGGCGTCTCAAGAGACCCAGTACTTC. Translating it yields CSAVRASQETQYF. This rearrangement joins TRBV20-1 to TRBJ2-5; D possibly corresponds to TRBD2 (5 bases). The CDR3 extends over 13 amino acids. The V gene lost 6 bases and the J gene lost 2 bases, with 13 bases spanning the gap. CDR1 is DFQATT and CDR2 is SNEGSKA in the germline V gene (reference sequence).

The chain links TRBV6-5 to TRBJ2-7, with 10 bases lining up with TRBD1. The junction had 6 bases not matched to a gene; V was cut back by 4 bases and J by 6 bases. The CDR3 contains 14 residues. Germline V gene lookup returns CDR1 MNHEY and CDR2 SVGAGI. The CDR3 DNA is TGTGCCAGCAGTTGGGACAGGGGCAAGTCCGAGCAGTACTTC. The encoded protein is CASSWDRGKSEQYF.

Many counts were recorded for this clonotype. The chain has TRBV20-1 and TRBJ1-1; 8 bases map to TRBD1. The CDR3 extends over 13 amino acids. With 5 bases clipped from V and 2 bases from J, the junction kept 4 bases outside the gene matches. The germline V gene has CDR1 DFQATT and CDR2 SNEGSKA (reference sequence). The CDR3 loop reads CSAPDRANTEAFF. CDR3 nucleotide sequence: TGCAGTGCTCCGGACAGGGCAAACACTGAAGCTTTCTTT.

This clonotype was found many times. DNA for the CDR3: TGTGCCAGCTCTACAGGGCCTAACTATGGCTACACCTTC. This gives the protein CASSTGPNYGYTF. The V gene is TRBV18, the J gene TRBJ1-2, with D maybe TRBD1 (6 bases). V lost 6 bases to trimming and J lost 0 bases, with 8 bases between them. CDR3 length: 13 residues. From germline, CDR1 is KGHSH and CDR2 LQKENI.

This clonotype was counted a few times. The rearrangement joins TRBV7-3 to TRBJ2-2; D unclear. Germline values: CDR1 SGHTA, CDR2 FQGTGA. This CDR3 has 13 amino acids. The V gene lost 5 bases and the J gene lost 7 bases, with 11 bases spanning the gap. The CDR3 sequence: CASSPRLSGELFF. CDR3 DNA: TGTGCCAGCAGCCCTCGGCTGAGCGGGGAGCTGTTTTTT. The full variable domain, with the rest looked up from reference TRBV7-3 and TRBJ2-2, is GAGVSQTPSNKVTEKGKYVELRCDPISGHTALYWYRQSLGQGPEFLIYFQGTGAADDSGLPNDRFFAVRPEGSVSTLKIQRTERGDSAVYLCASSPRLSGELFFGEGSRLTVL.

The rearrangement joins TRBV5-1 to TRBJ2-3, with a tentative D call TRBD2 (5 bases). Trimming took 4 bases from V and 0 from J, leaving 15 bases between them. CDR3 length: 16 residues. Germline CDR1 reads SGHRS; CDR2 reads YFSETQ. The CDR3 region is CASSRTAEPSTDTQYF. CDR3 nucleotides: TGCGCCAGCAGCAGAACAGCGGAGCCTAGCACAGATACGCAGTATTTT.